Listed here are 26 T cell receptor beta chains from one sample, sequenced in a study of blood T cells in healthy people across ages. Alongside a J-beta primer mix, a sample-barcoded 5' primer served in a second PCR lasting roughly 6 to 11 cycles. MiXCR, applied by TCRdb to the 5' RACE reads, yields one record per CDR3 protein. Among over 450,000 distinct CDR3 sequences listed, around 24% were seen once. These same records also appear under a second study, on T cells of mothers and their children.

The sequenced sample consisted of blood. These receptors were obtained from a boy aged 5-17 years in good health.

The sample holds a few counts of this clonotype. The junction differs from germline at one of its ends, possibly a read error. The rearrangement links TRBV6-4 to TRBJ2-2; 8 bases map to TRBD1. Germline CDR1 MRHNA, CDR2 SNTAGT. The CDR3 is made up of 14 amino acids. The CDR3, as DNA: TGTGCCAGCAGTGTGACAGGGGACACCGGGGAGCTGCTTTTT. Its protein product is CASSVTGDTGELLF.

V is TRBV7-9 and J is TRBJ1-2; D not resolved. The CDR3 has 13 residues. V was pared by 4 bases and J by 4 bases, with 10 bases between. Germline V gene lookup returns CDR1 SEHNR and CDR2 FQNEAQ (reference sequence). The CDR3 loop reads CASSSDTIYGYTF. The CDR3 coding sequence is TGTGCCAGCAGCTCTGACACGATCTATGGCTACACCTTC.

The rearrangement joins TRBV28 to TRBJ2-4, with D unresolved. Germline CDR1 MDHEN, CDR2 SYDVKM. Deletions cut 3 bases from V and 15 bases from J, with 15 bases between. The CDR3 contains 12 residues. This chain's CDR3 is CASSLPLGFPYF. The CDR3 DNA sequence: TGTGCCAGCAGTTTGCCCCTGGGCTTTCCGTACTTC.

This clonotype was seen repeatedly, ten times or more. V usage is TRBV6-1 and J usage is TRBJ1-4, with no clear D. This CDR3 region has 11 residues. Germline V gives CDR1 MNHNS, CDR2 SASEGT. The V gene lost 1 base and the J gene lost 11 bases, with 5 bases spanning the gap. CDR3 region: CASSEGYKLFF. The CDR3 coding sequence is TGTGCCAGCAGTGAAGGGTACAAACTGTTTTTT.

This clonotype was seen more than once but under ten times. The genes are TRBV4-3 and TRBJ2-5; TRBD2 matches at 12 bases. The tail of the sequence fits TRBJ2-1 better, so the J call may be wrong. The CDR3 runs to 16 residues. Germline CDR1 is LGHNA and CDR2 is YSLEER. The CDR3 sequence: CASSQLGGLAGDEQFF. In nucleotides, the CDR3 is TGCGCCAGCAGCCAGCTTGGGGGACTAGCGGGTGATGAGCAGTTCTTC.

This chain joins TRBV7-2 and TRBJ2-1; weak D call: TRBD2 (7 bases). Matching the DNA end better, TRBJ2-5 makes the J call doubtful. The germline V gene has CDR1 SGHTA and CDR2 FQGNSA. The CDR3 runs to 14 residues. In DNA form, the CDR3 reads TGTGCCAGCAGCTTAGGGGGGGGCGCATCGACCCAGTACTTC. It translates to CASSLGGGASTQYF.

The CDR3 loop is CASSQGIHRGVYEQYF. The CDR3 DNA sequence: TGTGCCAGCAGCCAAGGGATCCACAGGGGCGTGTACGAGCAGTACTTC. J is TRBJ2-7 and V is TRBV3-1; 7 bases line up with TRBD1. Germline V gives CDR1 LGHDT, CDR2 YNNKEL (reference sequence). The CDR3 loop spans 16 amino acids. V was clipped by 1 base and J by 4 bases; unmatched bases: 10.

Only one count was recorded for this clonotype. The chain uses TRBV20-1 and TRBJ2-1, with unresolved D. Germline CDR1 is DFQATT and CDR2 is SNEGSKA (reference sequence). V was clipped by 0 bases and J by 10 bases, with 13 bases between them. This CDR3 has 13 residues. The CDR3 DNA sequence: TGCAGTGCTAGAGATTGGAGCAGGAAGGAGCAGTTCTTC. Translating gives CSARDWSRKEQFF.

This clonotype was recorded at least ten times. The rearrangement uses TRBV6-4 and TRBJ2-2; 12 bases fit TRBD2. With V trimmed by 4 bases and J by 3 bases, 0 bases remained unmatched. CDR1 is MRHNA and CDR2 is SNTAGT in the germline V gene. The CDR3 totals 15 residues. The CDR3 DNA sequence: TGTGCCAGCAGTGGACTAGCGGGAGACACCGGGGAGCTGTTTTTT. Protein: CASSGLAGDTGELFF.

The rearrangement links TRBV20-1 to TRBJ1-5, with D possibly being TRBD1 (6 bases). Germline V gene lookup returns CDR1 DFQATT and CDR2 SNEGSKA (reference sequence). Trimming cost V 6 bases and J 5 bases, with 11 bases left between them. The CDR3 is made up of 12 amino acids. The CDR3 here is CSANGQYQPQHF. DNA for the CDR3: TGCAGTGCCAATGGACAGTATCAGCCCCAGCATTTT.

Only a few counts were recorded for this clonotype. The V call is TRBV4-2, the J call TRBJ1-2, with 8 positions matching TRBD1. The CDR3 runs 16 residues. The germline V gene has CDR1 LGHNA and CDR2 YNFKEQ. V trimming: 1 base; J trimming: 3 bases; junction bases outside the gene matches: 7. The CDR3 DNA is TGTGCCAGCAGCCAAGTTGGACAGGGATCTGACTATGGCTACACCTTC. Its translation is CASSQVGQGSDYGYTF.

This chain joins TRBV24-1 and TRBJ2-1; perhaps TRBD2 as D (5 bases). The CDR3 contains 16 residues. The V and J ends lost 4 bases and 4 bases respectively, with 16 bases between them. Germline V lookup: CDR1 KGHDR, CDR2 SFDVKD. The CDR3 DNA follows: TGTGCCACCAGTGAATCTACACTAGGAGAGTACAATGAGCAGTTCTTC. This translates into CATSESTLGEYNEQFF.

The sample holds a few counts of this clonotype. The rearrangement joins TRBV15 to TRBJ2-4; maybe TRBD1 (5 bases). The CDR3 covers 17 residues. The germline V gene encodes CDR1 LNHNV and CDR2 YYDKDF (reference sequence). The germline V and J ends were trimmed by 1 base and 2 bases, with 15 bases remaining between them. CDR3 sequence reads: CATSRVGAGKTKNIQYF. The DNA for the CDR3 is TGTGCCACCAGCAGAGTAGGAGCAGGGAAGACCAAAAACATTCAGTACTTC.

This clonotype was seen many times. The chain joins TRBV28 to TRBJ1-3; 8 positions agree with TRBD1. J gave up 5 bases and V 6 bases, and 6 bases lay outside the gene matches. The length of the CDR3 is 14 residues. The germline CDR1 and CDR2 sequences are MDHEN and SYDVKM. CDR3 sequence (DNA): TGTGCCAGCAGCCAAGGACAGGGACGAAACACCATATATTTT. It codes for CASSQGQGRNTIYF.

This clonotype was detected many times. The chain joins TRBV20-1 to TRBJ1-1; TRBD1 might be the D (6 bases). The CDR3 is 12 residues long. CDR1 DFQATT and CDR2 SNEGSKA come from the germline V gene (reference sequence). Trimming stripped 2 bases from V and 4 bases from J, with 8 bases between. The CDR3 protein is CSARQGFTEAFF. The CDR3 region has the DNA TGCAGTGCTAGACAGGGGTTCACTGAAGCTTTCTTT.

In its sample, this clonotype was seen many times. The genes are TRBV18 and TRBJ2-2; D is uncertain. Per the germline V gene, CDR1 is KGHSH and CDR2 is LQKENI. The CDR3 contains 12 residues. V was cut by 6 bases and J by 0 bases, with 2 bases left in between. The CDR3 DNA reads TGTGCCAGCTCGGCGAACACCGGGGAGCTGTTTTTT. Translated, it gives CASSANTGELFF.

V usage is TRBV10-2 and J usage is TRBJ1-3; the D is unclear. This CDR3 is 12 amino acids long. V lost 6 bases and J lost 3, with 6 bases in between. The germline V gene encodes CDR1 WSHSY and CDR2 SAAADI. The CDR3 here is CASSQNGNTIYF. Written as DNA, the CDR3 is TGCGCCAGCAGCCAAAATGGAAACACCATATATTTT.

This rearrangement joins TRBV20-1 to TRBJ2-5; TRBD2 matches at 7 bases. The end of the DNA fits TRBJ2-1 better, so the J call may be wrong. There are 12 residues in the CDR3. The germline V gene has CDR1 DFQATT and CDR2 SNEGSKA (reference sequence). The CDR3 nucleotides are TGCAGTGCCCAACTGGGACTAACTGAGCAGTTCTTC. Its protein product is CSAQLGLTEQFF.

The rearrangement links TRBV18 to TRBJ2-6; D gene uncertain. The CDR3 spans 15 residues. Trimming cost V 5 bases and J 2 bases, with 10 bases left between them. The V gene's germline CDR1 is KGHSH and CDR2 LQKENI. CDR3 nucleotide sequence: TGTGCCAGCTCAAATAGCCTGGCTGGGGCCAACGTCCTGACTTTC. It is translated as CASSNSLAGANVLTF.

On this clonotype itself: A read error may account for a junction end that differs from germline. The gene calls are TRBV4-3 and TRBJ2-1, with 9 positions matching TRBD2. Germline V lookup: CDR1 LGHNA, CDR2 YSLEER. The length of the CDR3 is 16 residues. The CDR3 DNA follows: TGCGCCAGCAGCTCCCGACTAGCGGACTCCTACAATGGGCAGTTCTTC. Translating it yields CASSSRLADSYNGQFF.

The chain combines TRBV7-9 with TRBJ2-5, with TRBD1 matching over 7 bases. Germline V CDR1 and CDR2: SEHNR, FQNEAQ (reference sequence). The CDR3 length is 14 residues. V lost 3 bases, J lost 3 bases, and 4 bases stayed unmatched. The DNA of the CDR3 is TGTGCCAGCAGCTTTCAGGGGGTGGAAGAGACCCAGTACTTC. It encodes CASSFQGVEETQYF.

This sequence joins TRBV12-3 or TRBV12-4 and TRBJ2-7; D call uncertain. CDR3 length: 12 residues. The V end was cut by 4 bases, the J end by 6 bases, with 10 bases between. CDR3 residues: CASSSRYCEQYF. The CDR3 DNA reads as TGTGCCAGCAGTTCTAGATATTGCGAGCAGTACTTC.

This CDR3 is CASKSGSGDEQFF. CDR3 DNA: TGTGCCAGCAAGAGCGGGAGTGGGGATGAGCAGTTCTTC. This chain links TRBV9 with TRBJ2-1; 8 nucleotides line up with TRBD2. The CDR3 is 13 amino acids. In germline, CDR1 is SGDLS, CDR2 YYNGEE. With 6 bases clipped from V and 8 bases from J, the junction kept 7 bases outside the gene matches.

The J gene is TRBJ2-5, the V gene TRBV19; D might be TRBD1 (6 bases). The J call is doubtful: the DNA matches TRBJ2-7 better. CDR3 length: 14 residues. Germline CDR1 LNHDA, CDR2 SQIVND (reference sequence). CDR3 in amino acids: CASSIDARGYEQYF. Here the CDR3 DNA reads TGTGCCAGTAGTATAGATGCCAGGGGATACGAGCAGTACTTC.

This clonotype has only a few counts. This sequence joins TRBV19 and TRBJ2-1, with D maybe TRBD1 (6 bases). Deletions cut 1 base from V and 3 bases from J, with 10 bases between. The CDR3 totals 15 residues. In germline, CDR1 is LNHDA, CDR2 SQIVND (reference sequence). The DNA of the CDR3 is TGTGCCAGTAGTATAGCAGGGGTGGGCTACAATGAGCAGTTCTTC. This codes for CASSIAGVGYNEQFF.

The J gene is TRBJ2-1, the V gene TRBV5-6, with D possibly matching TRBD1 (5 bases). The germline gives CDR1 SGHDT, CDR2 YYEEEE. Trimming removed 0 bases from V and 1 base from J, with 11 bases in between. There are 16 residues in the CDR3. The CDR3 spells CASSLAMGQSYNEQFF. CDR3 nucleotides: TGTGCCAGCAGCTTGGCCATGGGGCAATCCTACAATGAGCAGTTCTTC.